This paragraph reports one T cell receptor (beta chain). Its antigen is unknown. This record comes from a study of T cell responses to AZD1222 COVID-19 vaccine. Broader study findings: Every sample of the repertoires postdated the peak T cell response. Spike-specific TCR breadth and depth rose after two AZD1222 doses. Per reports, nearly half of all spike-specific TCRs target regions that are unmutated in variants.

The CDR3 extends over 15 amino acids. V was cut by 4 bases and J by 1 base, with 12 bases left in between. Germline-derived CDR1 and CDR2 are LGHDT and YNNKEL (reference sequence). TCRdb keeps only in-frame clones here, not all; method: immunoSEQ multiplex PCR. The sample holds approximately 160,000 clones; just over 90% are singletons and the top ten take around 0.99%. Combined were second doses at about 4 or about 12 weeks. The source was peripheral blood, collected 28 days after the second AZD1222 dose. The genes are TRBV3-1 (or the pseudogene TRBV3-2) and TRBJ2-3; no clear D. This clonotype was sampled from an adult who received the AZD1222 COVID-19 vaccine. CDR3 nucleotide sequence: TGTGCCAGCAGCCCCCGGACGTCCGGCACAGATACGCAGTATTTT. It yields the protein CASSPRTSGTDTQYF.